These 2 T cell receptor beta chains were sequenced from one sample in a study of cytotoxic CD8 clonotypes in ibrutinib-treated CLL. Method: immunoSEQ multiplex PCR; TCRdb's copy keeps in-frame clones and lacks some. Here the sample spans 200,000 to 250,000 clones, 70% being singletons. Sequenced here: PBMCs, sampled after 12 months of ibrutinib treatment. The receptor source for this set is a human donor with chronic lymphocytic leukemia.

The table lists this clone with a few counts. The CDR3 nucleotides are TGTGCCAGCAGTTACGGGACAGGGAGGTCGAGGGGCTACACCTTC. It codes for CASSYGTGRSRGYTF. The chain employs TRBV6-5 and TRBJ1-2; TRBD1 matches at 9 bases. The V segment lost 2 bases and the J segment 8 bases; nucleotides outside the gene matches: 9. Germline values: CDR1 MNHEY, CDR2 SVGAGI. This CDR3 has 15 amino acids.

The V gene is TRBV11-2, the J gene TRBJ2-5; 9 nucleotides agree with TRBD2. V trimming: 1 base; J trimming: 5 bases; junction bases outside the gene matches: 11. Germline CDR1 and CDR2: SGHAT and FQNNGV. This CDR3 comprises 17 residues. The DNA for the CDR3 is TGTGCCAGCAGCTTAGGTCCAGCGGGGGGCGGCCAGGAGACCCAGTACTTC. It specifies CASSLGPAGGGQETQYF.